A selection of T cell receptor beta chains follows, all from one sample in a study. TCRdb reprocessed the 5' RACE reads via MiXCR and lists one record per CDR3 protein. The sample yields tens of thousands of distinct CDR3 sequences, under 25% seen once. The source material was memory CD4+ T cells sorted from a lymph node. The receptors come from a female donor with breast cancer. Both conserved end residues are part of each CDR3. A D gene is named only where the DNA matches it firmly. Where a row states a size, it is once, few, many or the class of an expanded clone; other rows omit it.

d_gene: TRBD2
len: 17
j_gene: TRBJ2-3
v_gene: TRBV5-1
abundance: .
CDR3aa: CASSVELAGGPGDTQYF
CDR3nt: TGCGCCAGCAGCGTGGAACTAGCGGGAGGGCCCGGAGATACGCAGTATTTT

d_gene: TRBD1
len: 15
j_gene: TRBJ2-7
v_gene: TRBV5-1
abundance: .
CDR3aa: CASSLTGIAIYEQYF
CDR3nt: TGCGCCAGCAGCCTGACAGGGATTGCTATTTACGAGCAGTACTTC

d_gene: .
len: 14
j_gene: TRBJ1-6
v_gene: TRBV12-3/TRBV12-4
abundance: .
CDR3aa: CASSLQFHNSPLHF
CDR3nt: TGTGCCAGCAGTCTACAGTTCCATAATTCACCCCTCCACTTT

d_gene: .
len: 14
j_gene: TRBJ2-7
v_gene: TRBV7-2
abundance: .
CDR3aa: CASSLALGAYEQYF
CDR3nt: TGTGCCAGCAGCTTAGCGCTGGGTGCTTACGAGCAGTACTTC

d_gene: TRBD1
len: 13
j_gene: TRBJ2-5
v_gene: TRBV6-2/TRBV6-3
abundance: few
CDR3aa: CASRRGQGATQYF
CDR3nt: TGTGCCAGCAGAAGAGGACAGGGGGCGACCCAGTACTTC

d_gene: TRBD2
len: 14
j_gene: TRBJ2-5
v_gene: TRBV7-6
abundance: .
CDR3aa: CASSLGTSRETQYF
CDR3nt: TGTGCCAGCAGCTTGGGGACTAGCCGAGAGACCCAGTACTTC

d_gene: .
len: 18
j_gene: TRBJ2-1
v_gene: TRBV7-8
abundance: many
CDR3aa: CASSSGGGASATYNEQFF
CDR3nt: TGTGCCAGCAGCTCCGGAGGTGGGGCTAGCGCAACCTACAATGAGCAGTTCTTC

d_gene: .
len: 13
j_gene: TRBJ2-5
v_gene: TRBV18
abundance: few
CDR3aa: CASSPQGRETQYF
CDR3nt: TGTGCCAGCTCACCGCAAGGGCGGGAGACCCAGTACTTC

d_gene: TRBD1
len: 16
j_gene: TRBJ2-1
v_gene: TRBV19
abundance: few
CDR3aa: CASSITGQGAGDEQFF
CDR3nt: TGTGCCAGTAGTATAACTGGACAGGGGGCCGGGGATGAGCAGTTCTTC

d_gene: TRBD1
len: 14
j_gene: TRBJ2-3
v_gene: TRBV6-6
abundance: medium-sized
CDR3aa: CASSLGQGADTQYF
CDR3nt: TGTGCCAGCAGCCTGGGACAGGGAGCAGATACGCAGTATTTT

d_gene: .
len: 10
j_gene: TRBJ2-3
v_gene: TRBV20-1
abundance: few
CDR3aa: CSASADTQYF
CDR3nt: TGCAGTGCTTCGGCAGATACGCAGTATTTT

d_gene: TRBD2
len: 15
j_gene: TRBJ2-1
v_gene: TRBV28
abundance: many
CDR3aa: CASSLPSGSYNEQFF
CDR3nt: TGTGCCAGCAGTTTACCTAGCGGGTCCTACAATGAGCAGTTCTTC